A single T cell receptor beta chain is shown here with its context. The data derive from a study of OX40 agonist ivuxolimab in advanced cancers. CDR3 length: 21 residues. Germline V gene data show CDR1 as SGHVS and CDR2 as FQNEAQ. Losses at the gene ends were 6 bases for V and 2 bases for J; bases not matched to a gene: 22. The table came from immunoSEQ multiplex PCR; TCRdb's copy has only in-frame clones and leaves some out. The table includes 66,000 or so clones, approximately 86% detected once. The origin of this receptor is an adult with an advanced solid tumor such as melanoma, head and neck, liver or kidney cancer. Sequenced material: CD4+ or CD8+ T cells sorted from blood, taken in a trial of the OX40 agonist ivuxolimab. The chain links TRBV7-8 to TRBJ2-5; 12 bases are shared with TRBD2. The CDR3 nucleotides read TGTGCCAGCAGACCTAACCTCGAGGGACTAGCGGGTGCTACCCAACAAGAGACCCAGTACTTC. Translation gives CASRPNLEGLAGATQQETQYF.